This T cell receptor (beta chain) originates from a study of blood T cell repertoires in COVID-19. Looking at the study overall: Samples came from the United States, Italy and Spain, spanning acute and convalescent COVID-19.

The CDR3 consists of 15 residues. J gave up 2 bases and V 0 bases, and 4 bases lay outside the gene matches. CDR1 and CDR2 (germline): SGDLS, YYNGEE. Method: immunoSEQ multiplex PCR; TCRdb's copy keeps in-frame clones and lacks some. The sample holds about 120,000 clones, 60% to 80% seen once. This TCR derives from a human donor in a cohort sampled during active COVID-19. Sequenced material: peripheral blood. The genes are TRBV9 and TRBJ2-7; 8 bases fit TRBD2. CDR3 nucleotides: TGTGCCAGCAGCGTAGCGGGGGGGGCCACCTACGAGCAGTACTTC. Protein: CASSVAGGATYEQYF.